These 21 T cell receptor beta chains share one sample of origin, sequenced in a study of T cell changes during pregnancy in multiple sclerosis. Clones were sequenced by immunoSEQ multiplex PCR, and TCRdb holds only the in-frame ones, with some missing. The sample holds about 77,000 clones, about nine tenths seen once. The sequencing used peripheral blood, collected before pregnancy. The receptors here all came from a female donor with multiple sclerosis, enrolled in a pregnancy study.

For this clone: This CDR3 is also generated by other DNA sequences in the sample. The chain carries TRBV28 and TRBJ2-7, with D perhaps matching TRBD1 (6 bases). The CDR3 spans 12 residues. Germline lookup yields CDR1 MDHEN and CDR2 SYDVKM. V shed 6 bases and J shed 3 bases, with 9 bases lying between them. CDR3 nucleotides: TGTGCCAGCAGCCTACAGGGCTACGAGCAGTACTTC. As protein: CASSLQGYEQYF.

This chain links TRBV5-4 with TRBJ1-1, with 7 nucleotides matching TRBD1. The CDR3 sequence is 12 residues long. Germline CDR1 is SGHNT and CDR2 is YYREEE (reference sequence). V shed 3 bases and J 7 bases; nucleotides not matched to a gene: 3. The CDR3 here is CASSWWTGEAFF. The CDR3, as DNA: TGTGCCAGCAGCTGGTGGACAGGTGAAGCTTTCTTT.

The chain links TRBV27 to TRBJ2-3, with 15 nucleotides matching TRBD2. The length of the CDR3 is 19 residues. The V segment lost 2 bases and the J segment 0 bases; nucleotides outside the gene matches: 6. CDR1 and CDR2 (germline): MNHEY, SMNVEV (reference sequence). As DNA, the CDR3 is TGTGCCAGCAGTTTACCCCGGACTAGCGGGGGGGCTAGCACAGATACGCAGTATTTT. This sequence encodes CASSLPRTSGGASTDTQYF.

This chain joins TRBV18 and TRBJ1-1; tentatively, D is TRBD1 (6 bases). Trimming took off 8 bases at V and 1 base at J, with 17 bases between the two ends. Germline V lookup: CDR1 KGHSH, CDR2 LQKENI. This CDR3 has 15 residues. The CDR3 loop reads CASTRTGTTNTEAFF. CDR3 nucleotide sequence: TGTGCCAGCACCAGAACCGGGACAACGAACACTGAAGCTTTCTTT. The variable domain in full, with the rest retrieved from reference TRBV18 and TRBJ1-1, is NAGVMQNPRHLVRRRGQEARLRCSPMKGHSHVYWYRQLPEEGLKFMVYLQKENIIDESGMPKERFSAEFPKEGPSILRIQQVVRGDSAAYFCASTRTGTTNTEAFFGQGTRLTVV.

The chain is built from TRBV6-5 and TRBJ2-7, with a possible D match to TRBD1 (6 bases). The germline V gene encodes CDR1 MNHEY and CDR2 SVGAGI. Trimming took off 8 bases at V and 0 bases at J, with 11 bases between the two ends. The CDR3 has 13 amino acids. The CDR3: CASARQDSYEQYF. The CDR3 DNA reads TGTGCCAGCGCGAGACAGGACTCCTACGAGCAGTACTTC.

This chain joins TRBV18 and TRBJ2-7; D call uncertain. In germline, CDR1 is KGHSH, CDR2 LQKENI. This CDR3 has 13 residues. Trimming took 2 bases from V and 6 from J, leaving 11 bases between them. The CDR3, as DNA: TGTGCCAGCTCACCAGGTTTCAGGTCCGAGCAGTACTTC. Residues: CASSPGFRSEQYF.

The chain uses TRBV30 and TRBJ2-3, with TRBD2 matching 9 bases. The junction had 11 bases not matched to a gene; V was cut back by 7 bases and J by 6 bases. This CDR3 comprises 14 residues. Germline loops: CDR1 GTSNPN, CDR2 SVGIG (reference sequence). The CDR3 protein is CALEERGVGDTQYF. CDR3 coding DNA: TGTGCCTTGGAGGAGCGGGGGGTTGGGGATACGCAGTATTTT.

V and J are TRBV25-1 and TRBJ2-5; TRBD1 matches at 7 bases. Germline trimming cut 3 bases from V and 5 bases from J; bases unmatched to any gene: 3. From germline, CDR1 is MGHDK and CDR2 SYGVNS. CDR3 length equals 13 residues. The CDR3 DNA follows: TGTGCCAGCAGTGATCAGGGGGTGGAGACCCAGTACTTC. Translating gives CASSDQGVETQYF. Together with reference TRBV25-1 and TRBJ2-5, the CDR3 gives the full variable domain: EADIYQTPRYLVIGTGKKITLECSQTMGHDKMYWYQQDPGMELHLIHYSYGVNSTEKGDLSSESTVSRIRTEHFPLTLESARPSHTSQYLCASSDQGVETQYFGPGTRLLVL.

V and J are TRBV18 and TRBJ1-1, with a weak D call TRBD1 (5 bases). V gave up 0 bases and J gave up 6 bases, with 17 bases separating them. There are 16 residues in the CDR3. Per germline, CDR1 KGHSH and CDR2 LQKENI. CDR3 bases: TGTGCCAGCTCACCACCGGACTTTGCCGGGGGAGCTGAAGCTTTCTTT. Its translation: CASSPPDFAGGAEAFF.

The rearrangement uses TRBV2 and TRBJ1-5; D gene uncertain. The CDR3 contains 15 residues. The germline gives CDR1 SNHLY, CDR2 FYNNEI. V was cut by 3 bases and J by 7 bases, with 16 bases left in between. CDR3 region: CASSDPTGDSQPQHF. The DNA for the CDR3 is TGTGCCAGCAGTGACCCAACCGGCGATAGCCAGCCCCAGCATTTT.

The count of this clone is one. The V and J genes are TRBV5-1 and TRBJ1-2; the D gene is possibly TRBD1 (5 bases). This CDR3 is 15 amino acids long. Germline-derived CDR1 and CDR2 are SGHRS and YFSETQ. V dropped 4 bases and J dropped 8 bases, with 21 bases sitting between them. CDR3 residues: CASSPGGRVSLGYTF. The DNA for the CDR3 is TGCGCCAGCAGCCCTGGTGGCAGGGTTAGTCTCGGCTACACCTTC.

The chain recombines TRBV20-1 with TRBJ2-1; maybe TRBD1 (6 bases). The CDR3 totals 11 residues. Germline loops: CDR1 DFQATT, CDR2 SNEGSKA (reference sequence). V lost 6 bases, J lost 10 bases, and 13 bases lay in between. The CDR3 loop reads CSAHTGTEQFF. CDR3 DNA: TGCAGTGCCCACACCGGGACAGAGCAGTTCTTC.

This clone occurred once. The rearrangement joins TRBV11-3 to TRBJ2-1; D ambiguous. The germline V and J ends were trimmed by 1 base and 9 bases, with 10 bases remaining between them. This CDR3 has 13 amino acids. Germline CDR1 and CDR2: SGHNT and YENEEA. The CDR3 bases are TGTGCCAGCAGCTTAGGAGGAGAGAGTGAGCAGTTCTTC. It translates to CASSLGGESEQFF.

The DNA for the CDR3 is TGTGCCTTAACACTACAGGGTATGAGTGGCTACACCTTC. Translation: CALTLQGMSGYTF. This rearrangement joins TRBV30 to TRBJ1-2; a weak D match, TRBD1 (6 bases). CDR1 and CDR2 (germline): GTSNPN, SVGIG (reference sequence). The CDR3 has 13 residues. V was shortened by 7 bases and J by 7 bases, with 19 bases between the two germline ends.

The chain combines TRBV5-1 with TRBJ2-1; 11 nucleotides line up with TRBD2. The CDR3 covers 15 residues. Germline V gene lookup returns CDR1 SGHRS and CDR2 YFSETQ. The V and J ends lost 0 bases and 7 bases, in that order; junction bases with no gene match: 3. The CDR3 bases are TGCGCCAGCAGCTTGGTATCTAGCGGGGGGAATGAGCAGTTCTTC. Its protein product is CASSLVSSGGNEQFF. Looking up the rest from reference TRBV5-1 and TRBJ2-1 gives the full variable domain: KAGVTQTPRYLIKTRGQQVTLSCSPISGHRSVSWYQQTPGQGLQFLFEYFSETQRNKGNFPGRFSGRQFSNSRSEMNVSTLELGDSALYLCASSLVSSGGNEQFFGPGTRLTVL.

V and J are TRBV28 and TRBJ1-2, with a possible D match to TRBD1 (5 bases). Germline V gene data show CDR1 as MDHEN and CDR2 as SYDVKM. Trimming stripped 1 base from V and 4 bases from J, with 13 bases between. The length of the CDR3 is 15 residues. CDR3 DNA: TGTGCCAGCAGTTTATCCCACGCGGGGACCTATGGCTACACCTTC. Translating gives CASSLSHAGTYGYTF.

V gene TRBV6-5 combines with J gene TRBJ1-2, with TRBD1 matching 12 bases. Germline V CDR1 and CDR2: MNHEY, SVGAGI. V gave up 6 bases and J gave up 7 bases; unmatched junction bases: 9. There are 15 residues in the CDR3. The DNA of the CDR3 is TGTGCCAGCAGGCCGACCGGGACAGGGGGCAGTGGCTACACCTTC. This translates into CASRPTGTGGSGYTF.

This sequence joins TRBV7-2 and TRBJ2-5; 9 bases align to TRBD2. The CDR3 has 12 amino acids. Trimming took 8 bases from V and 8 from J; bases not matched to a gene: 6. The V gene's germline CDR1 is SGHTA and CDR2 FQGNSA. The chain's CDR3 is CASVSGGPTQYF. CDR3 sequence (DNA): TGTGCCAGCGTCAGCGGGGGGCCCACCCAGTACTTC.

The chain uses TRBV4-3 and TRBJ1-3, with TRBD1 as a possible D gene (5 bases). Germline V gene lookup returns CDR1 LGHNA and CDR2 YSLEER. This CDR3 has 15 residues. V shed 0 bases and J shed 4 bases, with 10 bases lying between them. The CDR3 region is CASSQDSGSGNTIYF. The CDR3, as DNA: TGCGCCAGCAGCCAAGATTCAGGGTCGGGAAACACCATATATTTT.

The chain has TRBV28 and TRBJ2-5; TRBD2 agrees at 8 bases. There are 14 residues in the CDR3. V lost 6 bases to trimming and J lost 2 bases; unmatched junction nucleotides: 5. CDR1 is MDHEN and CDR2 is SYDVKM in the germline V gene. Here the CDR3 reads CASRGAGAQETQYF. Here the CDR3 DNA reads TGTGCCAGCAGGGGAGCGGGGGCTCAAGAGACCCAGTACTTC.

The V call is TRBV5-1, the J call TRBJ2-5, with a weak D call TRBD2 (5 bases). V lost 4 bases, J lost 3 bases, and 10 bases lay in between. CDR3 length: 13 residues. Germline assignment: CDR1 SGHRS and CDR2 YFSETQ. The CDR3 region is CASSPRTEETQYF. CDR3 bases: TGCGCCAGCAGCCCAAGGACTGAAGAGACCCAGTACTTC.